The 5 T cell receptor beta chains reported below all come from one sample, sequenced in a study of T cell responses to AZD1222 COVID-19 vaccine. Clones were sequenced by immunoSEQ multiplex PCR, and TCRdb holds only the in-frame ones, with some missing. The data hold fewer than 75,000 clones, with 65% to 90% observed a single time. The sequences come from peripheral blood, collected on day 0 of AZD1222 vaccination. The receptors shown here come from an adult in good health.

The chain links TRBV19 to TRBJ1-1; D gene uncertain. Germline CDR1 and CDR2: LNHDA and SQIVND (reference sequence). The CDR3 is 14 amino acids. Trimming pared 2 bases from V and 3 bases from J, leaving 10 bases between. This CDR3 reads CASSIKAGHTEAFF. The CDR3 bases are TGTGCCAGTAGTATAAAGGCAGGACACACTGAAGCTTTCTTT.

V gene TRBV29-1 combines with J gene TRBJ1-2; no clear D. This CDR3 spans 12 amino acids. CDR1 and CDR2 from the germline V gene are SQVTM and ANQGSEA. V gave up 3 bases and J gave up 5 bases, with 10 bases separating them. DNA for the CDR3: TGCAGCGTTGATTCCACGGGTTATGGCTACACCTTC. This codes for CSVDSTGYGYTF. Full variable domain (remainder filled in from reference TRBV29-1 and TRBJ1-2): SAVISQKPSRDICQRGTSLTIQCQVDSQVTMMFWYRQQPGQSLTLIATANQGSEATYESGFVIDKFPISRPNLTFSTLTVSNMSPEDSSIYLCSVDSTGYGYTFGSGTRLTVV.

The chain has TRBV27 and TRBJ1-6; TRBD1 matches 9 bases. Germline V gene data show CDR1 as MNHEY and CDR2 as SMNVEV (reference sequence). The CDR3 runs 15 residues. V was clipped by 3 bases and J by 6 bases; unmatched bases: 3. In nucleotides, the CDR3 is TGTGCCAGCAGTTTCGGGGACAGGGCTAATTCACCCCTCCACTTT. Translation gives CASSFGDRANSPLHF.

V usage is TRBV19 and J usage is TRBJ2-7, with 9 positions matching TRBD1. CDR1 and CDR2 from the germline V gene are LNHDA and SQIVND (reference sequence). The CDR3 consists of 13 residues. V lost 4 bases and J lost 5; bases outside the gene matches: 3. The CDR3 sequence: CASSNRGQDEQYF. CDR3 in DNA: TGTGCCAGTAGTAACAGGGGGCAAGACGAGCAGTACTTC.

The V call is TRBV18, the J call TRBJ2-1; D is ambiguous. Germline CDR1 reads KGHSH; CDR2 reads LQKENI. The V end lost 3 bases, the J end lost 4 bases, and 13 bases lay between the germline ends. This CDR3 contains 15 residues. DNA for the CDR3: TGTGCCAGCTCACCCGAACGGCGCTTTTACAATGAGCAGTTCTTC. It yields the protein CASSPERRFYNEQFF.